One and the same sample provided the 29 T cell receptor beta chains below, sequenced in a study of molecular identifiers for immune sequencing clone quantification. TCRdb reanalysed the PCR reads using MiXCR and keeps one entry per CDR3 protein. The repertoire holds about 640,000 distinct CDR3 sequences, just under 20% seen once, with under 0.95% in the top ten. Input material: naive CD8+ T cells from blood, with Jurkat cell RNA spiked in. Subset of the sample: FACS-sorted CD8+CD4-CCR7+CD45RA+ naive T cells. These receptors were collected from a human donor in good health. Some libraries in this study had Jurkat cell RNA spiked in.

The genes are TRBV20-1 and TRBJ1-2; D gene ambiguous. Germline assignment: CDR1 DFQATT and CDR2 SNEGSKA (reference sequence). V lost 3 bases and J 2 bases, leaving 16 bases between the germline ends. This CDR3 is built from 15 residues. CDR3: CSARTLRGENYGYTF. CDR3 in DNA: TGCAGTGCTAGGACCCTCCGGGGTGAAAACTATGGCTACACCTTC.

This clonotype was observed many times. The rearrangement links TRBV4-3 to TRBJ1-1; TRBD1 matches at 8 bases. The CDR3 length is 14 residues. Germline CDR1 and CDR2: LGHNA and YSLEER. The ends lost 5 bases at V and 7 bases at J; junction bases unmatched: 9. This CDR3 is CASSFGQGGVEAFF. CDR3 nucleotide sequence: TGCGCCAGCAGCTTTGGACAGGGAGGGGTTGAAGCTTTCTTT.

This clonotype was seen many times. This chain links TRBV10-3 with TRBJ2-7; D is perhaps TRBD1 or TRBD2 (5 bases each). Germline CDR1 and CDR2: ENHRY and SYGVKD. Trimming removed 4 bases from V and 7 bases from J, with 8 bases in between. The CDR3 loop spans 11 amino acids. CDR3 residues: CAISGGNEQYF. CDR3 in DNA: TGTGCCATCAGTGGGGGGAATGAGCAGTACTTC.

This clonotype has ten or more counts. The chain carries TRBV5-1 and TRBJ2-7; the D is unclear. Germline V lookup: CDR1 SGHRS, CDR2 YFSETQ. This CDR3 comprises 15 residues. The ends were cut back, 0 bases at V and 2 bases at J, with 12 bases in the middle. The CDR3, as DNA: TGCGCCAGCAGCTTGGAACCGGCAGAAACCTACGAGCAGTACTTC. Translating gives CASSLEPAETYEQYF.

V usage is TRBV27 and J usage is TRBJ1-5; 8 nucleotides line up with TRBD1. Germline V gene data show CDR1 as MNHEY and CDR2 as SMNVEV (reference sequence). V lost 6 bases and J lost 6; bases outside the gene matches: 10. The CDR3 consists of 15 residues. CDR3 nucleotide sequence: TGTGCCAGCAGCTTAGACAGGGGAGTAGGTCAGCCCCAGCATTTT. It codes for CASSLDRGVGQPQHF.

This clonotype came up a few times. The chain has TRBV20-1 and TRBJ2-7; tentatively, D is TRBD1 (5 bases). Between the trimmed V and J ends, which lost 0 bases and 0 bases, there was a span of 12 bases. Germline V CDR1 and CDR2: DFQATT, SNEGSKA (reference sequence). The CDR3 is 15 residues long. This CDR3 reads CSARDDSTVSYEQYF. The CDR3 nucleotides are TGCAGTGCTAGAGACGACAGCACTGTCTCCTACGAGCAGTACTTC.

This clonotype was picked up many times. The chain recombines TRBV29-1 with TRBJ1-2; no firm D call. CDR1 is SQVTM and CDR2 is ANQGSEA in the germline V gene. V lost 2 bases and J lost 5, with 6 bases in between. The CDR3 has 11 residues. The CDR3 DNA reads TGCAGCGTTGAAATGGGGTATGGCTACACCTTC. It codes for CSVEMGYGYTF.

This clonotype was seen more than once but under ten times. The rearrangement links TRBV11-3 to TRBJ2-2; maybe TRBD2 (5 bases). Germline CDR1 is SGHNT and CDR2 is YENEEA. The V end lost 5 bases, the J end lost 1 base, and 11 bases lay between the germline ends. CDR3 length: 15 residues. DNA for the CDR3: TGTGCCAGCAGCCCCGAACGGGGGAACACCGGGGAGCTGTTTTTT. Its translation is CASSPERGNTGELFF.

Many counts were recorded for this clonotype. The CDR3: CAKSSTGGPRGTDTQYF. CDR3 DNA sequence: TGTGCCAAGTCCTCGACAGGGGGCCCCCGTGGCACAGATACGCAGTATTTT. This chain joins TRBV28 and TRBJ2-3, with 10 bases matching TRBD1. With 10 bases clipped from V and 1 base from J, the junction kept 14 bases outside the gene matches. This CDR3 has 17 residues. Germline V gene lookup returns CDR1 MDHEN and CDR2 SYDVKM.

As concerns this clonotype: At one end, the junction sequence differs from germline, possibly due to a read error. This sequence joins TRBV9 and TRBJ2-1; D unclear. The germline V gene encodes CDR1 SGDLS and CDR2 YYNGEE. The CDR3 extends over 16 amino acids. CDR3 nucleotide sequence: TGTGCCAGCAGCGTAGTCCCGCCGGCCCGCGGCAATGAGCAGTCCTTC. Amino acid sequence: CASSVVPPARGNEQSF.

Regarding this clonotype: A single base separates this from a much larger clone, so it may be a read error. The chain carries TRBV19 and TRBJ1-1; no reliable D call. CDR1 is LNHDA and CDR2 is SQIVND in the germline V gene (reference sequence). Deletions cut 9 bases from V and 1 base from J, with 12 bases between. CDR3 size: 13 residues. In nucleotides, the CDR3 is TGTGCCAGCGGACCTACAGCGAACACTGAAGCTTTCTTT. Translation gives CASGPTANTEAFF.

V usage is TRBV11-2 and J usage is TRBJ2-3; D perhaps matches TRBD2 (5 bases). Germline V gene sequence: CDR1 SGHAT, CDR2 FQNNGV. The CDR3 covers 13 residues. Trimming cost V 5 bases and J 4 bases, with 10 bases left between them. The CDR3 protein is CASSDGRADTQYF. DNA of the CDR3: TGTGCCAGCAGCGATGGGAGAGCAGATACGCAGTATTTT. Supplemented by reference TRBV11-2 and TRBJ2-3, the full variable domain reads EAGVAQSPRYKIIEKRQSVAFWCNPISGHATLYWYQQILGQGPKLLIQFQNNGVVDDSQLPKDRFSAERLKGVDSTLKIQPAKLEDSAVYLCASSDGRADTQYFGPGTRLTVL.

V gene TRBV7-9 combines with J gene TRBJ1-4; D is ambiguous. Germline values: CDR1 SEHNR, CDR2 FQNEAQ (reference sequence). This CDR3 spans 15 amino acids. V shed 1 base and J shed 7 bases, with 13 bases lying between them. In DNA form, the CDR3 reads TGTGCCAGCAGCTTAGAGCCACGAGTAGTTGAAAAACTGTTTTTT. Translation: CASSLEPRVVEKLFF.

In this sample, this clonotype turned up a few times. The chain is built from TRBV5-6 and TRBJ2-7; a weak D match, TRBD1 (6 bases). CDR1 is SGHDT, CDR2 YYEEEE, per germline. Between the trimmed V and J ends, which lost 1 base and 3 bases, there was a span of 17 bases. The CDR3 loop spans 16 amino acids. CDR3 DNA sequence: TGTGCCAGCAGCTTGCGCACCGGGACATTTAACTACGAGCAGTACTTC. It encodes CASSLRTGTFNYEQYF. The whole variable domain, remainder taken from reference TRBV5-6 and TRBJ2-7, is DAGVTQSPTHLIKTRGQQVTLRCSPKSGHDTVSWYQQALGQGPQFIFQYYEEEERQRGNFPDRFSGHQFPNYSSELNVNALLLGDSALYLCASSLRTGTFNYEQYFGPGTRLTVT.

This clonotype occurred many times. The rearrangement joins TRBV12-3 or TRBV12-4 to TRBJ2-4; the match to TRBD2 covers 9 bases. V was pared by 6 bases and J by 12 bases, with 15 bases of the junction left unmatched. The CDR3 loop spans 15 amino acids. DNA for the CDR3: TGTGCCAGCAGCATCAGTTGGTGGGGCGGGGGGGATCAGTACTTC. It encodes CASSISWWGGGDQYF.

This clonotype was seen repeatedly, ten times or more. The V and J genes are TRBV20-1 and TRBJ2-7; D gene ambiguous. The CDR3 spans 13 residues. The germline V gene encodes CDR1 DFQATT and CDR2 SNEGSKA (reference sequence). The V end was cut by 3 bases, the J end by 4 bases, with 13 bases between. CDR3: CSARDKPNYEQYF. CDR3 nucleotide sequence: TGCAGTGCTAGGGATAAGCCGAATTACGAGCAGTACTTC.

The chain couples TRBV19 to TRBJ2-2; D uncertain. The CDR3 length is 15 residues. V lost 0 bases to trimming and J lost 6 bases, with 11 bases between them. From germline, CDR1 is LNHDA and CDR2 SQIVND (reference sequence). The CDR3 protein is CASSIDDLEAGELFF. The CDR3 bases are TGTGCCAGTAGTATAGATGACCTAGAAGCCGGGGAGCTGTTTTTT.

This clonotype was seen repeatedly, ten times or more. The V gene is TRBV4-1, the J gene TRBJ2-7; 11 positions match TRBD1. Looked up from germline, CDR1 is MGHRA and CDR2 is YSYEKL. V was clipped by 4 bases and J by 6 bases; unmatched bases: 8. This CDR3 contains 15 residues. The CDR3 DNA reads TGCGCCAGCAGCCCAGGAGGGACAGGGGGTTTCGAGCAGTACTTC. Its translation: CASSPGGTGGFEQYF.

This clonotype was detected only a few times. This chain connects TRBV11-2 to TRBJ1-5; TRBD1 matches 7 bases. Germline CDR1 and CDR2: SGHAT and FQNNGV. With V trimmed by 8 bases and J by 0 bases, 13 bases remained unmatched. The CDR3 is 17 residues long. The CDR3 DNA is TGTGCCAGCGGCTCTCCGGACAGGAACTATAGCAATCAGCCCCAGCATTTT. Translation gives CASGSPDRNYSNQPQHF.

This clonotype showed up many times. This chain uses TRBV7-9 with TRBJ1-4; maybe TRBD1 (6 bases). Germline V gene lookup returns CDR1 SEHNR and CDR2 FQNEAQ (reference sequence). Trimming stripped 2 bases from V and 8 bases from J, with 18 bases between. CDR3 size: 16 residues. The CDR3 sequence is CASSLSSQQGGEKLFF. The CDR3 region has the DNA TGTGCCAGCAGCTTAAGCTCCCAACAGGGAGGAGAAAAACTGTTTTTT.

This chain links TRBV20-1 with TRBJ2-7; no definite D call. The V end was cut by 4 bases, the J end by 0 bases, with 13 bases between. The CDR3 has 14 residues. CDR1 and CDR2 (germline): DFQATT, SNEGSKA (reference sequence). CDR3 sequence (DNA): TGCAGTGCTAACCACCCGCTTGACTCCTACGAGCAGTACTTC. Its translation: CSANHPLDSYEQYF.

This clonotype was counted many times. V usage is TRBV6-5 and J usage is TRBJ2-2, with a possible D match to TRBD2 (6 bases). Germline V gene data show CDR1 as MNHEY and CDR2 as SVGAGI. V shed 5 bases and J shed 5 bases, with 9 bases lying between them. This CDR3 has 13 residues. The CDR3 DNA follows: TGTGCCAGCAGTCACGGGGGAACCGGGGAGCTGTTTTTT. Translated: CASSHGGTGELFF.

In the case of this clonotype: With a much larger clone just one base away, this may be a read error. The chain employs TRBV11-2 and TRBJ1-4; 8 bases map to TRBD1. CDR3 length: 15 amino acids. CDR1 and CDR2 from the germline V gene are SGHAT and FQNNGV. CDR3: CASTIVGQGGEKPFF. The CDR3 DNA reads as TGTGCCAGCACCATAGTTGGACAGGGCGGTGAAAAACCGTTTTTT.

The V gene is TRBV7-9, the J gene TRBJ2-1; possible D gene TRBD1, 5 bases. The CDR3 loop spans 16 amino acids. The germline V gene encodes CDR1 SEHNR and CDR2 FQNEAQ (reference sequence). The V gene lost 5 bases and the J gene lost 1 base, with 15 bases spanning the gap. The CDR3 sequence is CASSDDSGLSYNEQFF. Here the CDR3 DNA reads TGTGCCAGCAGCGACGACAGTGGGCTTTCCTACAATGAGCAGTTCTTC.

Ten or more counts support this clonotype. The CDR3 protein is CASSVASGLAGGNTDTQYF. As DNA, the CDR3 is TGTGCCAGCAGCGTAGCTTCGGGCCTAGCGGGGGGGAACACAGATACGCAGTATTTT. The chain employs TRBV9 and TRBJ2-3, with 12 bases identical to TRBD2. The germline V gene has CDR1 SGDLS and CDR2 YYNGEE. CDR3 length: 19 residues. V shed 0 bases, J shed 2 bases, and the junction held 10 bases outside the gene matches. Full variable domain (remainder filled in from reference TRBV9 and TRBJ2-3): DSGVTQTPKHLITATGQRVTLRCSPRSGDLSVYWYQQSLDQGLQFLIQYYNGEERAKGNILERFSAQQFPDLHSELNLSSLELGDSALYFCASSVASGLAGGNTDTQYFGPGTRLTVL.

This clonotype was recorded many times. The V and J genes are TRBV20-1 and TRBJ2-7; 7 bases align to TRBD1. The CDR3 consists of 15 residues. Germline V gives CDR1 DFQATT, CDR2 SNEGSKA (reference sequence). V lost 1 base to trimming and J lost 1 base; unmatched junction nucleotides: 7. CDR3 sequence: CSARGRDSLSYEQYF. As DNA, the CDR3 is TGCAGTGCTAGAGGCCGGGACAGCCTTTCCTACGAGCAGTACTTC.

J is TRBJ1-1 and V is TRBV12-3 or TRBV12-4, with D possibly matching TRBD1 (6 bases). V lost 2 bases and J 4 bases, leaving 11 bases between the germline ends. The CDR3 totals 14 residues. CDR3 amino acids: CASSLNRVGTEAFF. CDR3 sequence (DNA): TGTGCCAGCAGTTTAAACAGGGTGGGCACTGAAGCTTTCTTT.

This clonotype was observed a handful of times. The chain carries TRBV7-6 and TRBJ2-5; 7 bases match TRBD1. This CDR3 comprises 14 residues. Germline lookup yields CDR1 SGHVS and CDR2 FNYEAQ. V shed 8 bases and J 1 base; nucleotides not matched to a gene: 7. CDR3 coding DNA: TGTGCCAGCTGCCTGGGACAGACCCAAGAGACCCAGTACTTC. This codes for CASCLGQTQETQYF.

Regarding this clonotype: This may be a read error: a much more frequent sequence differs by one nucleotide. The chain recombines TRBV6-1 with TRBJ2-7; D is unclear. This CDR3 spans 14 amino acids. Looked up from germline, CDR1 is MNHNS and CDR2 is SASEGT. Deletions cut 1 base from V and 3 bases from J, with 10 bases between. The CDR3 DNA follows: TGTGCCAGCAGTGAAGGGGTAGGGCTCTACGAGCAGTACTTC. It encodes CASSEGVGLYEQYF.